This passage covers 11 T cell receptor beta chains from one sample sequenced in a study of response to subunit inactivated influenza vaccine. TCRdb redid the calling of the RT-PCR reads with MiXCR, one entry per CDR3 protein. The sample includes 500,000 to 650,000 distinct CDR3 sequences, approximately 7.1% of them seen just once. The starting material was PBMCs from blood, obtained less than 30 months after vaccination. The source of these receptors is a man between 50 and 69 years old who received an inactivated influenza vaccine.

J is TRBJ2-7 and V is TRBV5-1, with D perhaps matching TRBD1 (6 bases). V lost 4 bases to trimming and J lost 3 bases, with 14 bases between them. Per the germline V gene, CDR1 is SGHRS and CDR2 is YFSETQ. The CDR3 covers 14 residues. The CDR3: CASSHSQGNYEQYF. The CDR3 coding sequence is TGCGCCAGCAGCCACTCACAGGGAAACTACGAGCAGTACTTC.

This clonotype has more than one count but fewer than ten. The J gene is TRBJ2-4, the V gene TRBV5-1; D possibly uses TRBD1 or TRBD2 (6 bases each). Germline V CDR1 and CDR2: SGHRS, YFSETQ. This CDR3 has 15 residues. The germline V and J ends were trimmed by 4 bases and 2 bases, with 13 bases remaining between them. CDR3 nucleotide sequence: TGCGCCAGCAGCGATGGAGGGGGGCCCAAAAACATTCAGTACTTC. Translated: CASSDGGGPKNIQYF.

This chain links TRBV6-5 with TRBJ2-3, with TRBD2 identical over 7 bases. V lost 4 bases to trimming and J lost 4 bases; unmatched junction nucleotides: 8. The germline gives CDR1 MNHEY, CDR2 SVGAGI. The CDR3 spans 15 residues. This CDR3 reads CASSWGSGTADTQYF. The CDR3 DNA reads TGTGCCAGCAGTTGGGGAAGCGGGACGGCAGATACGCAGTATTTT.

This clonotype was detected many times. V usage is TRBV7-2 and J usage is TRBJ1-2, with D perhaps matching TRBD1 (6 bases). Germline V gene sequence: CDR1 SGHTA, CDR2 FQGNSA. Trimming left V 6 bases short and J 6 bases short, with 17 bases between. CDR3 length: 14 residues. The CDR3 DNA reads TGTGCCAGCAGTTACTCAAGGGGGTCCCATGGCTACACCTTC. Protein: CASSYSRGSHGYTF.

This clonotype has a handful of counts. The rearrangement joins TRBV29-1 to TRBJ2-1; tentative D call: TRBD1 (6 bases). The CDR3 runs 16 residues. V was clipped by 0 bases and J by 0 bases, with 12 bases between them. CDR1 SQVTM and CDR2 ANQGSEA come from the germline V gene. The CDR3: CSVEEGDKGSYNEQFF. As DNA, the CDR3 is TGCAGCGTTGAAGAGGGGGACAAGGGCTCCTACAATGAGCAGTTCTTC.

V and J are TRBV6-2 or TRBV6-3 and TRBJ2-1; 7 bases are a match to TRBD2. V lost 4 bases to trimming and J lost 4 bases; unmatched junction nucleotides: 10. The CDR3 loop spans 16 amino acids. Germline loops: CDR1 MNHEY, CDR2 SVGEGT. Here the CDR3 reads CASSFARGLVYNEQFF. The CDR3 region has the DNA TGTGCCAGCAGTTTCGCGCGTGGACTAGTTTACAATGAGCAGTTCTTC.

The chain recombines TRBV18 with TRBJ2-2; D may be TRBD1 (6 bases). Germline CDR1 and CDR2: KGHSH and LQKENI. This CDR3 contains 15 residues. Trimming removed 5 bases from V and 8 bases from J, with 18 bases in between. The DNA of the CDR3 is TGTGCCAGCTCAGCAGACAGGTTGGCCACAGGGGAGCTGTTTTTT. The encoded protein is CASSADRLATGELFF. The complete variable domain, with remaining parts taken from reference TRBV18 and TRBJ2-2, reads NAGVMQNPRHLVRRRGQEARLRCSPMKGHSHVYWYRQLPEEGLKFMVYLQKENIIDESGMPKERFSAEFPKEGPSILRIQQVVRGDSAAYFCASSADRLATGELFFGEGSRLTVL.

The J gene is TRBJ2-1, the V gene TRBV12-3 or TRBV12-4, with 7 bases that match TRBD2. Losses at the gene ends were 11 bases for V and 2 bases for J; bases not matched to a gene: 12. The CDR3 has 15 amino acids. The CDR3 nucleotides read TGTGCCTGCACTAGAGCGGGACTAACCTACAATGAGCAGTTCTTC. This gives the protein CACTRAGLTYNEQFF.

The chain combines TRBV6-1 with TRBJ2-7, with D unclear. This CDR3 has 11 residues. V lost 2 bases to trimming and J lost 6 bases, with 5 bases between them. Germline CDR1 reads MNHNS; CDR2 reads SASEGT. The CDR3 DNA follows: TGTGCCAGCAGTGAAATCCGCGAGCAGTACTTC. Translated: CASSEIREQYF.

The chain employs TRBV12-3 or TRBV12-4 and TRBJ2-5; 7 nucleotides line up with TRBD1. V lost 5 bases, J lost 1 base, and 4 bases stayed unmatched. This CDR3 is built from 14 residues. The CDR3 nucleotides are TGTGCCAGCAGTGGGGACAGCTCCCAAGAGACCCAGTACTTC. Translation: CASSGDSSQETQYF.

The chain joins TRBV6-2 or TRBV6-3 to TRBJ2-5, with D possibly being TRBD2 (6 bases). Germline assignment: CDR1 MNHEY and CDR2 SVGEGT. The CDR3 covers 14 residues. V lost 10 bases and J 2 bases, leaving 17 bases between the germline ends. CDR3 loop: CATASPGLQETQYF. DNA of the CDR3: TGTGCCACTGCGTCCCCGGGACTTCAAGAGACCCAGTACTTC.